The 27 T cell receptor beta chains reported below all come from one sample, sequenced in a study of naive and memory T cell subsets. Two oligonucleotides, mixed equimolar, formed the beta constant-region primer covering TRBC1 and TRBC2. TCRdb used MiXCR to reprocess the UMI-ligation and nested PCR reads, holding one entry per CDR3 protein. The sample lists 84,000 or so distinct CDR3 sequences, around 6.5% occurring once. Material for sequencing was central memory CD4+ T cells from blood. The receptor source for this set is a human donor in good health.

This clonotype was seen at least ten times. V and J are TRBV6-6 and TRBJ1-2, with TRBD1 as a possible D gene (5 bases). The CDR3 length is 13 residues. Germline V gene lookup returns CDR1 MNHNY and CDR2 SVGAGI (reference sequence). V was clipped by 2 bases and J by 6 bases, with 10 bases between them. The CDR3 sequence: CASSYIGTDGYTF. The CDR3 coding sequence is TGTGCCAGCAGTTACATCGGGACCGATGGCTACACCTTC.

This chain connects TRBV24-1 to TRBJ2-5; 9 bases match TRBD1. The ends lost 4 bases at V and 5 bases at J; junction bases unmatched: 10. The CDR3 is 16 amino acids. Germline lookup yields CDR1 KGHDR and CDR2 SFDVKD. Written as DNA, the CDR3 is TGTGCCACCAGTGACCCTGGACAGGGGAAGGGTGAGACCCAGTACTTC. The encoded protein is CATSDPGQGKGETQYF.

J is TRBJ2-3 and V is TRBV9; 14 nucleotides agree with TRBD2. Per the germline V gene, CDR1 is SGDLS and CDR2 is YYNGEE. The ends lost 4 bases at V and 8 bases at J; junction bases unmatched: 12. The CDR3 runs 17 residues. DNA for the CDR3: TGTGCCAGCAGCCCAGTGGGGACTAGCGGGGGTCGTGGTACGCAGTATTTT. This codes for CASSPVGTSGGRGTQYF.

This clonotype turned up a few times. The chain combines TRBV28 with TRBJ2-5; 7 bases line up with TRBD2. Germline V lookup: CDR1 MDHEN, CDR2 SYDVKM. J lost 5 bases, V lost 7 bases, and 10 bases had no gene match. CDR3 length: 14 residues. In DNA form, the CDR3 reads TGTGCCAGCACCGTGGGGGGGAGCCGGGAGACCCAGTACTTC. This gives the protein CASTVGGSRETQYF.

Comments on this clonotype: This may stem from a read error, because a much larger clone lies one nucleotide away. The chain employs TRBV18 and TRBJ1-5; D possibly corresponds to TRBD1 (5 bases). Germline V gene lookup returns CDR1 KGHSH and CDR2 LQKENI. This CDR3 is 16 amino acids long. CDR3 bases: TGTGCCAGCCCACCTTCCGGGGCCTCCTACAATCAGCCCCAGCATTTT. Its protein is CASPPSGASYNQPQHF. The whole variable domain, remainder taken from reference TRBV18 and TRBJ1-5, is NAGVMQNPRHLVRRRGQEARLRCSPMKGHSHVYWYRQLPEEGLKFMVYLQKENIIDESGMPKERFSAEFPKEGPSILRIQQVVRGDSAAYFCASPPSGASYNQPQHFGDGTRLSIL.

There are many counts of this clonotype. The V call is TRBV2, the J call TRBJ1-5, with D maybe TRBD1 (6 bases). Trimming removed 6 bases at V and 6 bases at J, with 18 bases between. CDR3 size: 15 residues. Germline-derived CDR1 and CDR2 are SNHLY and FYNNEI. As DNA, the CDR3 is TGTGCCAGCAGCGAACAGGGAAGGGGCGGTCAGCCCCAGCATTTT. It is translated as CASSEQGRGGQPQHF.

This clonotype was seen repeatedly, ten times or more. The gene calls are TRBV5-1 and TRBJ2-6; the D is unclear. Trimming took 5 bases from V and 0 from J, leaving 9 bases between them. The CDR3 covers 15 residues. The V gene's germline CDR1 is SGHRS and CDR2 YFSETQ. CDR3 DNA sequence: TGCGCCAGCAGACGCCAGACCTCTGGGGCCAACGTCCTGACTTTC. It specifies CASRRQTSGANVLTF.

The V and J genes are TRBV28 and TRBJ2-5; D is unclear. The CDR3 covers 15 residues. Deletions cut 6 bases from V and 1 base from J, with 15 bases between. CDR1 is MDHEN, CDR2 SYDVKM, per germline. This CDR3 is CASRPLDVAQETQYF. DNA of the CDR3: TGTGCCAGCAGACCCCTTGATGTCGCCCAAGAGACCCAGTACTTC.

This clonotype was found a few times. This sequence joins TRBV3-1 and TRBJ1-4; TRBD1 matches at 7 bases. Germline CDR1 and CDR2: LGHDT and YNNKEL (reference sequence). The CDR3 runs to 16 residues. V was pared by 4 bases and J by 5 bases, with 10 bases of the junction left unmatched. The CDR3 region is CASSRLPGQQNEKLFF. The CDR3 coding sequence is TGTGCCAGCAGCCGCCTCCCGGGACAGCAGAATGAAAAACTGTTTTTT.

This clonotype showed up many times. V usage is TRBV28 and J usage is TRBJ2-5; 8 bases line up with TRBD2. The J segment lost 0 bases and the V segment lost 5 bases, leaving 5 bases of the junction unmatched. Germline lookup yields CDR1 MDHEN and CDR2 SYDVKM. This CDR3 is built from 15 residues. The CDR3 here is CASSTSGGYQETQYF. For the CDR3, the DNA is TGTGCCAGCAGTACTAGCGGAGGGTACCAAGAGACCCAGTACTTC.

This clonotype was observed at least ten times. The rearrangement links TRBV20-1 to TRBJ1-5, with D unresolved. The CDR3 totals 14 residues. The ends were cut back, 2 bases at V and 2 bases at J, with 10 bases in the middle. Germline lookup yields CDR1 DFQATT and CDR2 SNEGSKA (reference sequence). The CDR3 loop reads CSARRGFGNQPQHF. The CDR3 DNA sequence: TGCAGTGCTAGAAGAGGATTTGGCAATCAGCCCCAGCATTTT.

This clonotype showed up just a few times. This chain connects TRBV6-2 or TRBV6-3 to TRBJ2-1; possible D gene TRBD2, 6 bases. CDR1 is MNHEY and CDR2 is SVGEGT in the germline V gene. Trimming shortened V by 2 bases and J by 5 bases, and 16 bases separated the two germline ends. This CDR3 has 16 residues. CDR3 residues: CASSYTRLDRNNEQFF. The DNA of the CDR3 is TGTGCCAGCAGTTACACCCGACTAGATCGGAACAATGAGCAGTTCTTC.

This clonotype showed up many times. The J gene is TRBJ1-1, the V gene TRBV6-2 or TRBV6-3, with D hard to call. The CDR3 is 13 amino acids. Between the trimmed V and J ends, which lost 6 bases and 4 bases, there was a span of 12 bases. Germline V gene lookup returns CDR1 MNHEY and CDR2 SVGEGT. The CDR3 DNA reads TGTGCCAGCAGCCGAAATTTGGGCACTGAAGCTTTCTTT. As protein: CASSRNLGTEAFF.

About this clonotype: A junction end diverges from the germline sequence, so it may reflect a read error. The CDR3: CASSLYSQQFVLHF. Written as DNA, the CDR3 is TGTGCCAGCAGCCTATATTCCCAACAGTTTGTTCTTCACTTC. This chain connects TRBV3-1 to TRBJ2-7; no definite D call. CDR1 is LGHDT and CDR2 is YNNKEL in the germline V gene (reference sequence). This CDR3 region has 14 residues.

The chain is built from TRBV7-2 and TRBJ2-3; 8 nucleotides align to TRBD1. CDR1 and CDR2 (germline): SGHTA, FQGNSA. The V segment lost 5 bases and the J segment 3 bases; nucleotides outside the gene matches: 7. The CDR3 loop spans 15 amino acids. The CDR3 is CASSTKTGDTDTQYF. CDR3 bases: TGTGCCAGCAGCACCAAGACAGGGGATACAGATACGCAGTATTTT.

This clonotype was seen ten or more times. This chain joins TRBV20-1 and TRBJ1-4; 9 nucleotides line up with TRBD1. The CDR3 length is 15 residues. Trimming took 8 bases from V and 5 from J; bases not matched to a gene: 12. Looked up from germline, CDR1 is DFQATT and CDR2 is SNEGSKA (reference sequence). CDR3 coding DNA: TGCAGTCCCAGAGGGGGGACAGGGAACAATGAAAAACTGTTTTTT. It yields the protein CSPRGGTGNNEKLFF.

The rearrangement uses TRBV4-3 and TRBJ2-3; 13 bases match TRBD2. The CDR3 covers 19 residues. V was pared by 4 bases and J by 6 bases, with 16 bases of the junction left unmatched. The germline gives CDR1 LGHNA, CDR2 YSLEER. CDR3 in amino acids: CASSRRYRTSGGSDDTQYF. CDR3 in DNA: TGCGCCAGCAGCCGACGCTATCGGACTAGCGGGGGATCGGACGATACGCAGTATTTT.

This clonotype has ten or more counts. The CDR3 spells CSAGQVYEQYF. The CDR3 region has the DNA TGCAGTGCCGGGCAAGTCTACGAGCAGTACTTC. The chain carries TRBV20-1 and TRBJ2-7, with D unresolved. Between the trimmed V and J ends, which lost 6 bases and 3 bases, there was a span of 9 bases. The CDR3 is 11 residues long. Germline V CDR1 and CDR2: DFQATT, SNEGSKA (reference sequence).

This clonotype was found many times. The rearrangement uses TRBV6-1 and TRBJ1-2; 9 nucleotides match TRBD1. V lost 7 bases, J lost 6 bases, and 12 bases stayed unmatched. Germline values: CDR1 MNHNS, CDR2 SASEGT. The CDR3 runs to 15 residues. The CDR3 region is CASNLATGGLDGYTF. CDR3 nucleotides: TGTGCCAGCAATCTTGCGACAGGGGGGTTAGATGGCTACACCTTC.

This clonotype was seen many times. The V and J genes are TRBV10-3 and TRBJ2-1; 10 bases are a match to TRBD1. Looked up from germline, CDR1 is ENHRY and CDR2 is SYGVKD. The J segment lost 5 bases and the V segment lost 6 bases, leaving 4 bases of the junction unmatched. The length of the CDR3 is 14 residues. The CDR3 nucleotides read TGTGCCATCAGAGACAGGGGGCCAAACAATGAGCAGTTCTTC. It is translated as CAIRDRGPNNEQFF.

The chain joins TRBV5-6 to TRBJ1-5; D unclear. Germline CDR1 and CDR2: SGHDT and YYEEEE. V was trimmed by 4 bases and J by 4 bases, leaving 9 bases between them. CDR3 length: 13 residues. CDR3 nucleotides: TGTGCCAGCAGCCCCGGGAGTAATCAGCCCCAGCATTTT. Its translation: CASSPGSNQPQHF.

This clonotype was observed many times. J is TRBJ2-1 and V is TRBV29-1, with D possibly matching TRBD2 (6 bases). This CDR3 spans 13 amino acids. From germline, CDR1 is SQVTM and CDR2 ANQGSEA. Trimming took 7 bases from V and 3 from J, leaving 13 bases between them. Here the CDR3 DNA reads TGCAGCGCCACCGGGACTTTCTACAATGAGCAGTTCTTC. It codes for CSATGTFYNEQFF.

This clonotype was picked up a small number of times. The CDR3 DNA reads as TGTGCCAGCTCACCTTTAAGACTATCCTCTAGCACAGATACGCAGTATTTT. Translated: CASSPLRLSSSTDTQYF. This chain connects TRBV18 to TRBJ2-3, with D perhaps TRBD2 (5 bases). The germline V gene has CDR1 KGHSH and CDR2 LQKENI. The V end was cut by 3 bases, the J end by 0 bases, with 16 bases between. The CDR3 runs 17 residues.

In this sample, this clonotype turned up many times. This rearrangement joins TRBV5-5 to TRBJ1-2; no clear D gene. The CDR3 covers 13 residues. Trimming cost V 4 bases and J 3 bases, with 10 bases left between them. CDR1 SGHKS and CDR2 YYEKEE come from the germline V gene (reference sequence). DNA for the CDR3: TGTGCCAGCAGCGTGAGAAGGGACTATGGCTACACCTTC. Encoded protein: CASSVRRDYGYTF.

The sample holds many counts of this clonotype. The rearrangement uses TRBV28 and TRBJ1-1, with D unresolved. In germline, CDR1 is MDHEN, CDR2 SYDVKM. The CDR3 runs to 12 residues. Trimming stripped 2 bases from V and 5 bases from J, with 6 bases between. CDR3 sequence: CASSLRLTEAFF. The DNA of the CDR3 is TGTGCCAGCAGTTTAAGGTTGACTGAAGCTTTCTTT.

This clonotype showed up many times. The rearrangement uses TRBV6-2 or TRBV6-3 and TRBJ2-7; D may be TRBD2 (6 bases). V shed 3 bases and J shed 6 bases, with 12 bases lying between them. Germline CDR1 MNHEY, CDR2 SVGEGT. This CDR3 has 13 amino acids. The chain's CDR3 is CASSYRGAGEQYF. The CDR3 bases are TGTGCCAGCAGTTATCGTGGAGCGGGCGAGCAGTACTTC.

The CDR3 DNA reads as TGTGCCAGCAGCTTATTGTCCCAAGGACTTAGCACAGATACGCAGTATTTT. Residues: CASSLLSQGLSTDTQYF. The chain joins TRBV7-2 to TRBJ2-3; D might be TRBD2 (5 bases). Trimming removed 2 bases from V and 0 bases from J, with 15 bases in between. This CDR3 contains 17 residues. Germline lookup yields CDR1 SGHTA and CDR2 FQGNSA.